This T cell receptor (beta chain) derives from a study of CXCR3-negative and CXCR3-positive naive CD8 T cells. The study, taken as a whole, reports: Compared with CXCR3-negative naive cells, CXCR3-positive naive cells showed more hydrophobic TRB CDR3s. Sequencing showed both naive subsets with comparably high diversity, and memory CD8+ cells much lower. Unlike memory cells, which differed, naive CXCR3-negative and CXCR3-positive cells had similar TRBV-TRBJ usage.

UMI-labeled 5' RACE yielded the TRB cDNA libraries. TCRdb reprocessed the 5' RACE reads and stores each CDR3 protein as one record, lacking DNA. The sample has about 84,000 distinct CDR3 sequences; the top ten hold roughly 0.59%. About this clonotype: The antigen is unknown.

The CDR3 is made up of 13 amino acids. In germline, CDR1 is SQVTM, CDR2 ANQGSEA. Sorts performed in triplicate captured 300,000 to 350,000 cells each from every CD8+ T cell subset. The genes are TRBV29-1 and TRBJ1-3. This TCR derives from a human donor in good health. Some clones in this sample may be carry-over from other donors' samples. The sample was naive CXCR3+ CD8+ T cells from blood. Subset of the sample: CD45RO-CCR7+CD27+CD95- naive CD8+ T cells expressing CXCR3 (TNR3+). The CDR3 spells CSVEDRSGNTIYF.